This entry lists 28 T cell receptor beta chains sequenced from one sample in a study of neurological immune-mediated disorders (dated by TCRdb to about 2019). Library preparation employed 5' RACE. Instrument on record: Illumina HiSeq 2500. In-frame beta chains were kept once TCRdb had trimmed the public reads at Q25 with fastp and called clones with MiXCR. Every distinct CDR3 protein forms one entry, paired with its most common genes and DNA. The sample table records around 66,000 distinct CDR3 sequences; 5.2% of these occur just once. The top ten clones comprise 2.8% of the sample. Sequenced input: PBMCs. Source of these receptors: a woman in her 30s with multiple sclerosis.

This clonotype has just a few counts. DNA for the CDR3: TGTGCCAGCAGTTTGACTAGCGCAGATACGCAGTATTTT. Translation gives CASSLTSADTQYF. V gene TRBV12-3 or TRBV12-4 combines with J gene TRBJ2-3, with 8 positions matching TRBD2. This CDR3 region has 13 residues. J lost 4 bases, V lost 3 bases, and 0 bases had no gene match.

This clonotype was recorded many times. This rearrangement joins TRBV20-1 to TRBJ1-1, with a possible D match to TRBD1 (5 bases). V was clipped by 1 base and J by 3 bases, with 6 bases between them. The CDR3 has 12 residues. The germline V gene has CDR1 DFQATT and CDR2 SNEGSKA (reference sequence). In DNA form, the CDR3 reads TGCAGTGCTAGAGCCAGGGACACTGAAGCTTTCTTT. Its translation is CSARARDTEAFF.

The chain combines TRBV20-1 with TRBJ2-4; tentatively, D is TRBD1 or TRBD2 (7 bases each). CDR3 length: 12 residues. CDR1 DFQATT and CDR2 SNEGSKA come from the germline V gene (reference sequence). The V gene lost 2 bases and the J gene lost 8 bases, with 10 bases spanning the gap. CDR3 sequence reads: CSARQGGDIQYF. The CDR3 region has the DNA TGCAGTGCTAGACAGGGGGGGGACATTCAGTACTTC.

Many counts were recorded for this clonotype. The chain has TRBV6-5 and TRBJ1-2; TRBD1 is a possible D gene (6 bases). This CDR3 has 14 residues. CDR1 and CDR2 (germline): MNHEY, SVGAGI. Trimming took 3 bases from V and 4 from J, leaving 12 bases between them. The DNA of the CDR3 is TGTGCCAGCAGTTATGTCCCGGACAGCTATGGCTACACCTTC. Encoded protein: CASSYVPDSYGYTF.

This clonotype has ten or more counts. This chain joins TRBV28 and TRBJ2-3; 13 bases fit TRBD2. V was pared by 8 bases and J by 0 bases, with 2 bases of the junction left unmatched. The germline gives CDR1 MDHEN, CDR2 SYDVKM. The CDR3 loop spans 15 amino acids. Written as DNA, the CDR3 is TGTGCCAGCCGGGGACTAGCGGGAAGCACAGATACGCAGTATTTT. Residues: CASRGLAGSTDTQYF.

CDR3 protein: CATSRGGVSSYEQYF. For the CDR3, the DNA is TGTGCCACCAGCAGAGGCGGGGTGTCATCCTACGAGCAGTACTTC. The chain combines TRBV15 with TRBJ2-7; a weak D match, TRBD2 (6 bases). The V gene's germline CDR1 is LNHNV and CDR2 YYDKDF (reference sequence). V gave up 1 base and J gave up 1 base, with 11 bases separating them. This CDR3 has 15 amino acids. The complete variable domain, with remaining parts taken from reference TRBV15 and TRBJ2-7, reads DAMVIQNPRYQVTQFGKPVTLSCSQTLNHNVMYWYQQKSSQAPKLLFHYYDKDFNNEADTPDNFQSRRPNTSFCFLDIRSPGLGDTAMYLCATSRGGVSSYEQYFGPGTRLTVT.

This clonotype showed up many times. The chain uses TRBV7-2 and TRBJ1-4; possibly TRBD1 for D (6 bases). The CDR3 is 16 residues long. The V end was cut by 1 base, the J end by 6 bases, with 15 bases between. Germline V CDR1 and CDR2: SGHTA, FQGNSA. The CDR3 DNA reads TGTGCCAGCAGCTTAGGGGAGGGGGGGGCCTATGAAAAACTGTTTTTT. Its translation: CASSLGEGGAYEKLFF.

This clonotype occurred many times. This sequence joins TRBV5-1 and TRBJ2-3; the match to TRBD1 covers 10 bases. J gave up 1 base and V 2 bases, and 1 base lay outside the gene matches. This CDR3 is 15 amino acids long. Germline V gene data show CDR1 as SGHRS and CDR2 as YFSETQ. The CDR3 loop reads CASSFGTGGTDTQYF. As DNA, the CDR3 is TGCGCCAGCAGCTTCGGGACAGGGGGCACAGATACGCAGTATTTT.

This clonotype was seen repeatedly, ten times or more. The V call is TRBV5-1, the J call TRBJ2-7; 12 bases match TRBD1. The CDR3 covers 15 residues. Germline V gene sequence: CDR1 SGHRS, CDR2 YFSETQ. V trimming: 2 bases; J trimming: 3 bases; junction bases outside the gene matches: 3. CDR3 sequence reads: CASSFGTGGVYEQYF. The CDR3 DNA reads as TGCGCCAGCAGCTTTGGGACAGGGGGCGTCTACGAGCAGTACTTC.

This clonotype was observed many times. The V gene is TRBV7-8, the J gene TRBJ2-3; 8 nucleotides match TRBD1. From germline, CDR1 is SGHVS and CDR2 FQNEAQ. Trimming cost V 5 bases and J 7 bases; bases outside gene matches: 11. The CDR3 is 15 amino acids. The chain's CDR3 is CASSPRDRSGHTQYF. The DNA for the CDR3 is TGTGCCAGCAGCCCAAGGGACAGGTCCGGACATACGCAGTATTTT.

This clonotype was seen ten or more times. The chain has TRBV6-5 and TRBJ1-2; D ambiguous. This CDR3 has 11 residues. V shed 6 bases and J shed 9 bases, with 11 bases lying between them. Germline V gene sequence: CDR1 MNHEY, CDR2 SVGAGI. In DNA, the CDR3 is TGTGCCAGCAGGGATTCCTTTCGCTACACCTTC. Its protein is CASRDSFRYTF.

This clonotype occurred a few times. At one of its ends the junction is not consistent with the germline gene, which may arise from a read error. V and J are TRBV7-2 and TRBJ1-5, with D perhaps matching TRBD1 (6 bases). The CDR3 contains 16 residues. Per germline, CDR1 SGHTA and CDR2 FQGNSA. The CDR3 is CASSLGTAPSNQPQNF. The CDR3 DNA reads as TGTGCCAGCAGCTTAGGGACAGCTCCTAGCAATCAGCCCCAGAATTTT.

This clonotype has a handful of counts. The gene calls are TRBV5-1 and TRBJ2-5; perhaps D is TRBD1 or TRBD2 (5 bases each). The CDR3 consists of 14 residues. V lost 2 bases and J lost 5, with 13 bases in between. The germline V gene encodes CDR1 SGHRS and CDR2 YFSETQ. CDR3 protein: CASSFRGPTETQYF. The CDR3 nucleotides are TGCGCCAGCAGCTTCCGGGGCCCTACGGAGACCCAGTACTTC. Full variable domain (remainder filled in from reference TRBV5-1 and TRBJ2-5): KAGVTQTPRYLIKTRGQQVTLSCSPISGHRSVSWYQQTPGQGLQFLFEYFSETQRNKGNFPGRFSGRQFSNSRSEMNVSTLELGDSALYLCASSFRGPTETQYFGPGTRLLVL.

Many counts were recorded for this clonotype. The chain is built from TRBV6-5 and TRBJ2-1, with 7 bases fitting TRBD1. The V and J ends lost 2 bases and 8 bases, in that order; junction bases with no gene match: 6. The CDR3 runs 14 residues. CDR1 is MNHEY, CDR2 SVGAGI, per germline. The CDR3 region has the DNA TGTGCCAGCAGTTACAGGGGGCCGATGGATGAGCAGTTCTTC. Its translation is CASSYRGPMDEQFF.

This clonotype was seen many times. The chain employs TRBV4-2 and TRBJ2-1; TRBD2 agrees at 11 bases. V was clipped by 0 bases and J by 15 bases; unmatched bases: 4. This CDR3 spans 13 amino acids. CDR1 is LGHNA, CDR2 YNFKEQ, per germline. CDR3 region: CASSQDSGGAGFF. The DNA for the CDR3 is TGTGCCAGCAGCCAAGATAGCGGGGGGGCCGGGTTCTTC.

In this sample, this clonotype turned up many times. The V call is TRBV20-1, the J call TRBJ2-7, with 9 bases identical to TRBD1. The trim removed 4 bases at V and 5 bases at J, leaving 3 bases unmatched. Germline V CDR1 and CDR2: DFQATT, SNEGSKA (reference sequence). CDR3 length: 12 residues. Here the CDR3 DNA reads TGCAGTGCTAAACAGGGGGCCCACGAGCAGTACTTC. Amino acid sequence: CSAKQGAHEQYF.

This clonotype was found many times. The CDR3 sequence is CSARDWSAVHGPYEQYF. Here the CDR3 DNA reads TGCAGTGCTAGAGATTGGTCAGCAGTGCACGGCCCTTACGAGCAGTACTTC. This sequence joins TRBV20-1 and TRBJ2-7; no clear D. Germline V gene lookup returns CDR1 DFQATT and CDR2 SNEGSKA (reference sequence). Trimming took 0 bases from V and 4 from J, leaving 22 bases between them. The CDR3 covers 17 residues.

At least ten counts were recorded for this clonotype. J is TRBJ1-1 and V is TRBV5-1; TRBD1 might be the D (5 bases). There are 16 residues in the CDR3. V shed 4 bases and J shed 2 bases, with 18 bases lying between them. Germline CDR1 is SGHRS and CDR2 is YFSETQ. As DNA, the CDR3 is TGCGCCAGCAGCCTAGAAACCGGGGCCGTTAACACTGAAGCTTTCTTT. Protein product: CASSLETGAVNTEAFF.

V gene TRBV7-2 combines with J gene TRBJ2-4, with D perhaps being TRBD1 or TRBD2 (5 bases each). The CDR3 extends over 15 amino acids. Per germline, CDR1 SGHTA and CDR2 FQGNSA. The V gene lost 5 bases and the J gene lost 0 bases, with 11 bases spanning the gap. The CDR3 sequence is CASSPVGTAKNIQYF. The CDR3, as DNA: TGTGCCAGCAGCCCAGTTGGGACAGCCAAAAACATTCAGTACTTC.

This clonotype appeared many times. This sequence joins TRBV6-1 and TRBJ1-2; D remains ambiguous. V lost 2 bases to trimming and J lost 11 bases, with 6 bases between them. The CDR3 runs 10 residues. Germline-derived CDR1 and CDR2 are MNHNS and SASEGT. The CDR3 reads CASSELGYTF. In nucleotides, the CDR3 is TGTGCCAGCAGTGAATTGGGTTACACCTTC.

This clonotype was seen a few times. Given a much more abundant clone one base away, this may be a read error. V is TRBV3-1 and J is TRBJ1-1; no reliable D call. The CDR3 totals 13 residues. Looked up from germline, CDR1 is LGHDT and CDR2 is YNNKEL (reference sequence). Trimming pared 4 bases from V and 1 base from J, leaving 7 bases between. This chain's CDR3 is CASSPRKNTEAFF. The CDR3 coding sequence is TGTGCCAGCAGCCCCCGAAAGAACACTGAAGCTTTCTTT.

The genes are TRBV5-1 and TRBJ1-4; D is perhaps TRBD1 (6 bases). The CDR3 totals 13 residues. V was clipped by 4 bases and J by 5 bases, with 9 bases between them. The germline gives CDR1 SGHRS, CDR2 YFSETQ. The CDR3 coding sequence is TGCGCCAGCAGCGCAGGGGAGAATGAAAAACTGTTTTTT. This gives the protein CASSAGENEKLFF.

This clonotype has at least ten counts. This sequence joins TRBV5-1 and TRBJ1-1; D not resolved. The CDR3 loop spans 13 amino acids. The V gene lost 1 base and the J gene lost 6 bases, with 10 bases spanning the gap. In germline, CDR1 is SGHRS, CDR2 YFSETQ. The CDR3 DNA reads as TGCGCCAGCAGCTTGAGTCCCCGGGCTGAAGCTTTCTTT. This sequence encodes CASSLSPRAEAFF.

This clonotype was recorded at least ten times. The chain combines TRBV6-5 with TRBJ1-2, with 7 bases matching TRBD1. CDR3 length equals 14 residues. J gave up 3 bases and V 5 bases, and 6 bases lay outside the gene matches. Germline CDR1 MNHEY, CDR2 SVGAGI. This chain's CDR3 is CASSPPGTDYGYTF. The CDR3 coding sequence is TGTGCCAGCAGTCCCCCCGGGACAGACTATGGCTACACCTTC.

Remarks on this clonotype: A much larger clone is a single base away; this may be a read error. The chain combines TRBV5-6 with TRBJ1-5; D not resolved. The CDR3 has 14 residues. V was pared by 0 bases and J by 5 bases, with 9 bases between. CDR1 and CDR2 (germline): SGHDT, YYEEEE. The CDR3 region is CASSLGETYQPQHF. The CDR3, as DNA: TGTGCCAGCAGCTTGGGGGAAACTTATCAGCCCCAGCATTTT. Supplemented by reference TRBV5-6 and TRBJ1-5, the full variable domain reads DAGVTQSPTHLIKTRGQQVTLRCSPKSGHDTVSWYQQALGQGPQFIFQYYEEEERQRGNFPDRFSGHQFPNYSSELNVNALLLGDSALYLCASSLGETYQPQHFGDGTRLSIL.

Ten or more counts support this clonotype. The chain is built from TRBV6-5 and TRBJ2-3; 9 positions agree with TRBD2. Germline values: CDR1 MNHEY, CDR2 SVGAGI. The CDR3 is 16 amino acids. V lost 2 bases to trimming and J lost 2 bases; unmatched junction nucleotides: 5. The chain's CDR3 is CASSYRRGGSTDTQYF. CDR3 DNA: TGTGCCAGCAGTTACAGGCGGGGGGGATCCACAGATACGCAGTATTTT.

The table lists this clonotype with a few counts. The chain recombines TRBV28 with TRBJ1-6, with 7 bases aligning to TRBD1. The CDR3 has 18 amino acids. Germline assignment: CDR1 MDHEN and CDR2 SYDVKM. V was pared by 4 bases and J by 3 bases, with 12 bases of the junction left unmatched. Here the CDR3 reads CASSSPLTGSFYNSPLHF. DNA of the CDR3: TGTGCCAGCAGTTCCCCTTTGACAGGGTCTTTCTATAATTCACCCCTCCACTTT.

This clonotype was recorded many times. This chain joins TRBV28 and TRBJ2-1, with D perhaps TRBD2 (5 bases). Trimming cost V 6 bases and J 7 bases, with 13 bases left between them. The CDR3 has 13 residues. CDR1 and CDR2 from the germline V gene are MDHEN and SYDVKM. The CDR3 region has the DNA TGTGCCAGCAGCCCCGGCGGAGGAAATGAGCAGTTCTTC. It encodes CASSPGGGNEQFF.